The sequence of this T cell receptor beta chain was determined in a study of cytomegalovirus exposure and HLA in healthy donors. Study-level findings and limits: In most subjects, TCR beta sequences reportedly gave accurate predictions of HLA-A and HLA-B alleles.

The PCR made use of 60 Vbeta and 13 Jbeta primers. TCRdb keeps only in-frame clones here, not all; method: immunoSEQ multiplex PCR. Here the sample spans roughly 120,000 clones, around 82% being singletons. Germline assignment: CDR1 MRHNA and CDR2 SNTAGT. V dropped 2 bases and J dropped 11 bases, with 13 bases sitting between them. The CDR3 has 14 residues. On this clone: Its antigen is not identified.

The chain links TRBV6-4 to TRBJ1-6; tentatively, D is TRBD1 (6 bases). The receptor comes from a man in his forties in good health and CMV-seronegative. Specimen: PBMCs. The CDR3 region has the DNA TGTGCCAGCAGTGACCGGGCAGGGGATCCACCCCTCCACTTT. This sequence encodes CASSDRAGDPPLHF.